This record concerns one T cell receptor (beta chain) sequence. Its antigen is unidentified. With a much larger clone just one base away, this may be a read error. This sample was included in a study of T cell repertoires in cytomegalovirus infection. The V and J ends lost 5 bases and 6 bases, in that order; junction bases with no gene match: 17. The CDR3 length is 20 residues. The germline CDR1 and CDR2 sequences are SGHVS and FNYEAQ. Study observations and caveats: Dominating the ex vivo response were TCR beta clonotypes that were CMV-specific and HLA-C-restricted.

TCRdb re-derived calls from the reads in MiXCR, one entry per CDR3 protein. This sample has approximately 400,000 distinct CDR3 sequences, with approximately 32% found just once. The chain joins TRBV7-6 to TRBJ2-3, with 16 bases aligning to TRBD2. Specimen: PBMCs. This sequence originates from a human donor in good health (CMV status not recorded). Some clones in this sample may be carry-over from other donors' samples. The CDR3 DNA reads as TGTGCCAGCAGCACCCGACCCGGGACTAGCGGGGGGGCTGGTCGGGATACGCAGTATTTT. Translation gives CASSTRPGTSGGAGRDTQYF.